The T cell receptor beta chain under discussion was sequenced for a study of blood T cell repertoires in COVID-19 (dated by TCRdb to 2018 to 2021). About the investigation overall: Collaborator samples came from the United States, Italy and Spain and covered acute and convalescent phases of COVID-19. Where available, HLA class I and class II types were obtained from metadata supplied by the sample provider rather than from assay-based typing. The samples were drawn from two sources: the first 160 participants of the ongoing ImmuneRACE study, and fewer than 1,500 subjects contributed by 6 global collaborators. Deeply sampled blood TCRbeta repertoires from subjects exposed to, actively infected with, or recovered from COVID-19 were included in the dataset. The repertoires were made available in a free public database intended to serve as a resource for research on the immune response to SARS-CoV-2. The material from the prospective study consisted of cDNA or gDNA derived from T cells, B-cell-depleted T cells, or PBMCs. A de-identified subject ID, COVID-19 status, age in years and sex were almost always included in the sample metadata. Broader findings and caveats from the paper: The quantity of clinical and demographic metadata differed by source and by participant and was supplied without curation.

Participants in the prospective study were aged roughly 18 to 100 years, lived in about two dozen United States geographic areas, and enrolled through a virtual design. To assign participants to cohorts, the prospective study relied on clinical history that participants themselves reported in a screening survey and a study questionnaire. In the prospective study, mobile phlebotomists collected whole blood, serum and a nasopharyngeal or oropharyngeal swab from each participant. Participants in the prospective study had the option to provide additional blood draws and questionnaires over a roughly 2-month period. Prospective study blood samples were shipped either frozen or at room temperature before DNA extraction. TCRbeta CDR3 regions were amplified from genomic DNA using the immunoSEQ Assay, a bias-controlled multiplex PCR. In the source study's methods: Nucleated cell counts per sample were estimated from amplification of reference gene primers within the assay. To quantify the absolute abundance of each unique TCRbeta CDR3 rearrangement, sequence reads were collapsed and filtered. For each sample, productive Simpson clonality was calculated as the square root of Simpson's diversity index across productive rearrangements. TCRdb mirrors the immuneACCESS table, restricted to in-frame sequences. Some clones are absent from its copies; in checked studies, under half trace to an unresolved V gene, and the reason for the others is unknown. V and J calls and clone size are copied from that table; D and trimming were computed from the DNA. The sample table lists 200,000 to 250,000 clones, around 90% of them with a count of one. The leading ten clones occupy 2.5% to 3% of the sample.

With respect to this clone: No cognate antigen has been identified for it. Per-base qualities were not stored, and no clone one base away is much larger.

This receptor was taken from a woman in her twenties or thirties with acute COVID-19. The source material was PBMCs or T cells enriched from blood (not recorded which).

The CDR3 protein: CASSWTGGDSPLHF. The DNA sequence is given as TGTGCCAGCAGCTGGACAGGTGGGGACTCACCCCTCCACTTT. The rearranged segments are TRBV5-5 and TRBJ1-6, and 7 junctional nucleotides match TRBD1. The CDR3 starts with the cysteine, ends with the phenylalanine, and has 14 residues. CDR3 DNA is the only sequence kept; it has 42 bases, read in frame from the first base. Ends trimmed: V by 3 bases, J by 10 bases; bases unmatched to a gene: 7. As encoded in the germline V gene (reference sequence), CDR1 is SGHKS while CDR2 is YYEKEE.